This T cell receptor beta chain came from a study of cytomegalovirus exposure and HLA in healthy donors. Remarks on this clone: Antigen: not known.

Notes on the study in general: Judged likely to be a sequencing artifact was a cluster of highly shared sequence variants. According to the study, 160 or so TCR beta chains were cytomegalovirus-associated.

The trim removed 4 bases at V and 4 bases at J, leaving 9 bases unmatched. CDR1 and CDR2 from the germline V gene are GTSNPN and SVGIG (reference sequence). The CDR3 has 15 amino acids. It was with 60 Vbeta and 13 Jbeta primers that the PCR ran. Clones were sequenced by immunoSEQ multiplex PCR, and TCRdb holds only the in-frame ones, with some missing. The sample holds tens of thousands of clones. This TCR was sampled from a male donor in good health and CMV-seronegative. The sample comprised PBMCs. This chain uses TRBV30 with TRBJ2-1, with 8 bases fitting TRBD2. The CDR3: CAWTSTGGRYNEQFF. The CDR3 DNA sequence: TGTGCCTGGACTTCTACGGGGGGGCGGTACAATGAGCAGTTCTTC.